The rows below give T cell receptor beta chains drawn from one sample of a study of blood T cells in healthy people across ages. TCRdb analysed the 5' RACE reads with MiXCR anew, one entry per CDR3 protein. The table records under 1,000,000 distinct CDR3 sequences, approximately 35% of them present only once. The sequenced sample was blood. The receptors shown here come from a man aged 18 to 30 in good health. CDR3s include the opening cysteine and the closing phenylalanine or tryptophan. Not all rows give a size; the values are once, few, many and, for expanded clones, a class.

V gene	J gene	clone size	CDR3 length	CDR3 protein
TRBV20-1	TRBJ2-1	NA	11	CSPTGGNEQFF
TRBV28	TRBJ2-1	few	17	CASSSTGQGGHYDEQFF
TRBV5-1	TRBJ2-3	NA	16	CASSATLAGGTDTQYF
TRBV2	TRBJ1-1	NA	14	CASRYRGQDTEAFF
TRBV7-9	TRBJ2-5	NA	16	CASSFIIQGGQETQYF
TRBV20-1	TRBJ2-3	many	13	CSARRRLTDTQYF
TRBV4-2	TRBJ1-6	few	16	CASSQDPIGGNSPLHF
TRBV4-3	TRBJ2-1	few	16	CASSQDSTGAGNEQFF
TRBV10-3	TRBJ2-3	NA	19	CAIRETGGGGETMTDTQYF
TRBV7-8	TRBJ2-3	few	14	CASSLNQGTDTQYF
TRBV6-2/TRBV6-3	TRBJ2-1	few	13	CASSYGTGGEQFF
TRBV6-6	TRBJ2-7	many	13	CASSLESSYEQYF
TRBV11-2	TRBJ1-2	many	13	CASSSTGPYGYTF
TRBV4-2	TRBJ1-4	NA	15	CASSQDPGPNERLFF
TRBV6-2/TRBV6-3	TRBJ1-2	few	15	CASSYVGLDRPGYTF
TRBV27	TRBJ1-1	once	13	CASNRGRDTEAFF
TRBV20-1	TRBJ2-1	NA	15	CSAVGLAGGLNEQFF
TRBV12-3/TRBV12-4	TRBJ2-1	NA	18	CASSSPVGATRLANEQFF
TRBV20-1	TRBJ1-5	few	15	CSARDRMTGNQPQHF
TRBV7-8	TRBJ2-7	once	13	CASSLQSSYERYF
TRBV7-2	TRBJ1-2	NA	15	CASSFRGLIPYGYTF
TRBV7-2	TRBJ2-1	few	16	CASSSSGGLNYNEQFF
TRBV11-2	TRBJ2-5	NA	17	CASSPTGDSKYQETQYF
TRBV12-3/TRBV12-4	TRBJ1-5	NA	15	CASRKGDTSNQPQHF
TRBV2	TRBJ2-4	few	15	CASSEDAGDQNIQYF
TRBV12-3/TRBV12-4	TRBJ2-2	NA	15	CASSSSTEPTGELFF
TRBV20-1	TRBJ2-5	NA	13	CSAGTSGVETQYF
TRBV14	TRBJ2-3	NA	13	CASSRVYKDAQYF
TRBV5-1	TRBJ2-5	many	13	CASSSGSQETQYF
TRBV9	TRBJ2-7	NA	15	CASSGGGGVYNEQYF
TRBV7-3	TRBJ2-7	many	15	CASSLSPVGSHEQYF
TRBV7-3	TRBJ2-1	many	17	CASSLNPGGGGLSEQFF
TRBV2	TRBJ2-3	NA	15	CASRAGTSARVTQYF